The 24 T cell receptor beta chains in this list originate from one sample, sequenced in a study of monozygotic twins with inflammatory bowel disease. No DNA is given; TCRdb re-called the 5' RACE reads and lists each CDR3 protein once. Seen in this sample are some 400,000 distinct CDR3 sequences; the ten most common clones hold 2% to 3%. Input material: blood. These receptors were taken from a human donor with ulcerative colitis or Crohn's disease, or a healthy co-twin of an affected twin (not recorded which).

The chain uses TRBV4-2 and TRBJ2-7; the TRBD1 assignment by TCRdb is unverifiable without DNA. The CDR3 runs to 16 residues. The germline V gene has CDR1 LGHNA and CDR2 YNFKEQ. The CDR3 reads CASSRGTGTPRDEQYF.

V gene TRBV11-2 combines with J gene TRBJ2-7; TCRdb lists TRBD2, though no DNA is available to test this call. This CDR3 spans 14 amino acids. Per the germline V gene, CDR1 is SGHAT and CDR2 is FQNNGV. CDR3 region: CASSLEWSGDVQYF.

The chain has TRBV5-1 and TRBJ1-1; absent DNA, TCRdb's TRBD1 call cannot be checked. There are 15 residues in the CDR3. The germline CDR1 and CDR2 sequences are SGHRS and YFSETQ. The CDR3 loop reads CASSLGQGDVTEAFF.

The chain joins TRBV2 to TRBJ2-7. Germline V gene sequence: CDR1 SNHLY, CDR2 FYNNEI. CDR3 length equals 13 residues. This CDR3 is CASSVSVRYEQYF.

The chain recombines TRBV20-1 with TRBJ2-2; there is no DNA to check the TCRdb D call of TRBD2. Germline CDR1 and CDR2: DFQATT and SNEGSKA (reference sequence). The CDR3 sequence is 17 residues long. The CDR3 sequence is CSAPGVAGGPGTGELFF.

The chain is built from TRBV20-1 and TRBJ2-1; with no DNA, the TCRdb D assignment of TRBD1 cannot be verified. The CDR3 totals 11 residues. CDR1 is DFQATT, CDR2 SNEGSKA, per germline (reference sequence). The CDR3 is CSAVRGDEQFF.

The gene calls are TRBV5-6 and TRBJ2-1. The germline CDR1 and CDR2 sequences are SGHDT and YYEEEE. The CDR3 is 15 amino acids. CDR3 sequence: CASSWHSSSYNEQFF.

The genes are TRBV2 and TRBJ2-7; TCRdb indicates TRBD1, and absent DNA this call remains unverified. CDR1 is SNHLY, CDR2 FYNNEI, per germline. The CDR3 covers 12 residues. This CDR3 is CASYRGLYEQYF.

This sequence joins TRBV6-5 and TRBJ2-7; TCRdb calls TRBD1, which cannot be checked without DNA. The germline CDR1 and CDR2 sequences are MNHEY and SVGAGI. The CDR3 is made up of 13 amino acids. This CDR3 is CASSYDQGYEQYF.

The CDR3: CASRLQGSDGYTF. This chain uses TRBV28 with TRBJ1-2; there is no DNA to check the TCRdb D call of TRBD1. Germline CDR1 reads MDHEN; CDR2 reads SYDVKM. This CDR3 contains 13 residues.

V gene TRBV9 combines with J gene TRBJ2-7; TCRdb gives TRBD1 as the D gene, but with no DNA this cannot be confirmed. The CDR3 sequence is 14 residues long. Germline values: CDR1 SGDLS, CDR2 YYNGEE. The CDR3 sequence: CASSVGGQGHEQYF.

The chain carries TRBV11-2 and TRBJ1-2. From germline, CDR1 is SGHAT and CDR2 FQNNGV. This CDR3 is built from 14 residues. The CDR3 loop is CASSLGGGLFGYTF.

The gene calls are TRBV19 and TRBJ1-5; TCRdb outputs TRBD1, but without DNA this stays unchecked. This CDR3 region has 14 residues. CDR1 LNHDA and CDR2 SQIVND come from the germline V gene (reference sequence). The CDR3 here is CASSHRELNQPQHF.

The rearrangement joins TRBV7-3 to TRBJ1-1. CDR1 and CDR2 (germline): SGHTA, FQGTGA. The CDR3 consists of 14 residues. The CDR3 region is CASSLGTAVTEAFF.

The V and J genes are TRBV29-1 and TRBJ2-2. This CDR3 has 13 residues. Germline V gene sequence: CDR1 SQVTM, CDR2 ANQGSEA. This CDR3 reads CSVVEPNTGELFF.

CDR3 sequence reads: CASSEGDRGYGYTF. The genes are TRBV25-1 and TRBJ1-2; TCRdb's D call, TRBD1, is unchecked because there is no DNA. CDR1 is MGHDK, CDR2 SYGVNS, per germline. CDR3 size: 14 residues.

The chain has TRBV18 and TRBJ1-3. This CDR3 is 15 amino acids long. CDR1 is KGHSH and CDR2 is LQKENI in the germline V gene. CDR3 region: CASSPVEGIGNTIYF.

The chain is built from TRBV20-1 and TRBJ1-5; no DNA is available, so the TRBD1 call from TCRdb remains unchecked. Germline V CDR1 and CDR2: DFQATT, SNEGSKA (reference sequence). This CDR3 spans 17 amino acids. This chain's CDR3 is CSAQSGRPNDSNQPQHF.

The chain has TRBV7-2 and TRBJ2-2; TCRdb's D call, TRBD1, is unchecked because there is no DNA. The CDR3 extends over 16 amino acids. The V gene's germline CDR1 is SGHTA and CDR2 FQGNSA. The CDR3 is CASSSRTDSNTGELFF.

Here the CDR3 reads CASSLGGTANTEAFF. The chain couples TRBV7-9 to TRBJ1-1; as DNA is missing, the TRBD1 call by TCRdb cannot be tested. The germline gives CDR1 SEHNR, CDR2 FQNEAQ (reference sequence). The CDR3 contains 15 residues.

The J gene is TRBJ2-1, the V gene TRBV24-1; without DNA, the TCRdb call of TRBD2 cannot be checked. The germline gives CDR1 KGHDR, CDR2 SFDVKD. The CDR3 is made up of 17 amino acids. Here the CDR3 reads CATSRPPGLAGYNEQFF.

This rearrangement joins TRBV12-3 or TRBV12-4 to TRBJ2-6; TCRdb reports TRBD1, a call that lacks DNA to check it against. The CDR3 totals 15 residues. CDR3 sequence reads: CASSLARAGANVLTF.

This chain connects TRBV4-2 to TRBJ2-5; TCRdb's D call of TRBD1 is untestable without DNA. Germline CDR1 is LGHNA and CDR2 is YNFKEQ. The CDR3 is made up of 16 amino acids. CDR3 sequence: CASSQGYSGTQETQYF.

The chain links TRBV10-3 to TRBJ2-3; TCRdb outputs TRBD1, but without DNA this stays unchecked. The CDR3 is made up of 14 amino acids. Germline-derived CDR1 and CDR2 are ENHRY and SYGVKD. The CDR3 loop is CAISLTGEGDTQYF.